This T cell receptor beta chain was sequenced in a study of identical twins. Study observations and caveats: Models underestimated TCR alpha sharing (out-of-frame) in monozygotic twins.

A universal primer binding site was introduced by template switching. The final cDNA contained unique molecular identifiers. Each CDR3 protein is one row after TCRdb ran MiXCR on the 5' RACE reads. The sample consists of under 300,000 distinct CDR3 sequences, over 5.5% of them appearing once. This clonotype was found a few times. Its antigen remains unknown. Trimming took 8 bases from V and 5 from J, leaving 13 bases between them. Germline V CDR1 and CDR2: MNHEY, SMNVEV (reference sequence). CDR3 length equals 13 residues. The same sample was also used in a study of T cells expressing NK-cell markers. Turning to that study: Sorted T-cell subsets CD3+CD56+NKG2C+, CD3+CD56+NKG2C- and CD3+CD56-NKG2C+ were TCR beta-sequenced. These same clonotypes (in a few donors) also led the CD3+CD56-NKG2C+ fraction.

This chain links TRBV27 with TRBJ1-5, with TRBD1 as a possible D gene (6 bases). The clonotype originates from a woman aged 18-29 years in good health. The sample was CD8+ T cells sorted from blood. The CDR3 sequence: CASSRTAHQPQHF. The CDR3 DNA is TGTGCCAGCTCAAGGACAGCACATCAGCCCCAGCATTTT.